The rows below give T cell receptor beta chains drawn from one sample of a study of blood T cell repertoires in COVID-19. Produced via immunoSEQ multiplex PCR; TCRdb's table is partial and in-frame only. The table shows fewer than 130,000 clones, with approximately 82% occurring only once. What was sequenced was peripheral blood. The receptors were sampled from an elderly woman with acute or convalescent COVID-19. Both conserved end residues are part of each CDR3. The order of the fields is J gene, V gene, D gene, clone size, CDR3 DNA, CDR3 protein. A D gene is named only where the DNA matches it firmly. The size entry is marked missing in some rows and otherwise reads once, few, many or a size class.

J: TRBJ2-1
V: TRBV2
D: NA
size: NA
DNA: TGTGCCAGCAGTGGCCTAACCTACAATGAGCAGTTCTTC
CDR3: CASSGLTYNEQFF

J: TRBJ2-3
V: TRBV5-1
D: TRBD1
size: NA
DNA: TGCGCCAGCAGCTTGGGGACAGGAACTAACACAGATACGCAGTATTTT
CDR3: CASSLGTGTNTDTQYF

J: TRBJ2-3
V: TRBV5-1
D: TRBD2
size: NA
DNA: TGCGCCAGCAGCCCAGGGACTAGCGGGGGGGCTGCTAGCACAGATACGCAGTATTTT
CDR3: CASSPGTSGGAASTDTQYF

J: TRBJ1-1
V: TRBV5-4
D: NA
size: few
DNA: TGTGCCAGCACCCCCACCGGGGGGGACACTGAAGCTTTCTTT
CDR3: CASTPTGGDTEAFF

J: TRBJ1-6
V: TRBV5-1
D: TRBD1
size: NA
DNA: TGCGCCAGCAGACCCGGGACAGGGATTTCACCCCTCCACTTT
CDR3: CASRPGTGISPLHF

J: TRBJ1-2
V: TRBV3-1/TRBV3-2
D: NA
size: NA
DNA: TGTGCCAGCAGCCAAACGGGTGCCTATGGCTACACCTTC
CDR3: CASSQTGAYGYTF

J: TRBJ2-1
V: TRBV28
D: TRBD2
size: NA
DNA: TGTGCCAGCCCTCCGACCTGGGGACTAGCGGGAGAAAGGGATGAGCAGTTCTTC
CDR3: CASPPTWGLAGERDEQFF

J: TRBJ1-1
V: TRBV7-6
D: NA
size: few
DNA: TGTGCCAGCAGGCCTGGGGAGGCACCGGGCAACACTGAAGCTTTCTTT
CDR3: CASRPGEAPGNTEAFF

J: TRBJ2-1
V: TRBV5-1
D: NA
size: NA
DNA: TGCGCCAGCAGCTTAAGTGGAGGATACTCCTACAATGAGCAGTTCTTC
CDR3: CASSLSGGYSYNEQFF

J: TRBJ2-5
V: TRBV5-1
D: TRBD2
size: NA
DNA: TGCGCCAGCAGCTCCGGACTAGCGGGAGAAGAGACCCAGTACTTC
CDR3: CASSSGLAGEETQYF

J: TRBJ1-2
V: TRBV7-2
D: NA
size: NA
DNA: TGTGCCAGCAGCGAGGACAGTAACTATGGCTACACCTTC
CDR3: CASSEDSNYGYTF

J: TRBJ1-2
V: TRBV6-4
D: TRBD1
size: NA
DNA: TGTGCCAGCAGGACCGGGACAGGGGTTAGCTACACCTTC
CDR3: CASRTGTGVSYTF

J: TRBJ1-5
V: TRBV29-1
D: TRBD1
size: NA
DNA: TGCAGCGTGGCTCCCACAGGGGTCGGTCAGCCCCAGCATTTT
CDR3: CSVAPTGVGQPQHF

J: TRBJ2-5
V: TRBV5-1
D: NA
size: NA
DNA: TGCGCCAGCAGCTTAACTGACTACCAAGAGACCCAGTACTTC
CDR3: CASSLTDYQETQYF

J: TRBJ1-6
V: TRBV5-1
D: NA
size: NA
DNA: TGCGCCAGCAGCTTGGAGGCGGGTTTCGGTTCACCCCTCCACTTT
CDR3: CASSLEAGFGSPLHF

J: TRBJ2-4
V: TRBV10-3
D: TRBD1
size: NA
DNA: TGTGCCATGGGGACAGACGCCAAAAACATTCAGTACTTC
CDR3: CAMGTDAKNIQYF

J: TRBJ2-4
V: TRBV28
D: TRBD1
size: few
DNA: TGTGCCAGCAGTTTATGGGGACAGGGGGCCAAAAACATTCAGTACTTC
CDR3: CASSLWGQGAKNIQYF

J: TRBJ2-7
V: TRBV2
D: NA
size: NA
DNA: TGTGCCAGCATGCCCTACTCGGGCTACGAGCAGTACTTC
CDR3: CASMPYSGYEQYF

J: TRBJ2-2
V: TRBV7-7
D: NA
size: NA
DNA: TGTGCCAGCAGCTTGGGGCGGGACGGGGAGCTGTTTTTT
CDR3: CASSLGRDGELFF

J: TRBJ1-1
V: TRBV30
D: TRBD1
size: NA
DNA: TGTGCCTGGAGAGGGCTTAGGACAGGGGGGAACACTGAAGCTTTCTTT
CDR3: CAWRGLRTGGNTEAFF

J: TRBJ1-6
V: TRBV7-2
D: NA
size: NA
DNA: TGTGCCAGCAGCCAGTTAAGGACAGTGAATTCACCCCTCCACTTT
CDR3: CASSQLRTVNSPLHF

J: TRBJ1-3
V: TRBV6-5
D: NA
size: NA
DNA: TGTGCCAGCAGTTACGCGGGCCCCTCTGGAAACACCATATATTTT
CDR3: CASSYAGPSGNTIYF

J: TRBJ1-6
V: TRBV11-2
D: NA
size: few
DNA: TGTGCCAGCAGCTTAGCGAGGTTAAGCTCCTATAATTCACCCCTCCACTTT
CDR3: CASSLARLSSYNSPLHF

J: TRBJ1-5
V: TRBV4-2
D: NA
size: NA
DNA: TGTGCCAGCAGCCAAGCGGGGGGGCTTCGGCAGCCCCAGCATTTT
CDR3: CASSQAGGLRQPQHF